Listed below are T cell receptor beta chains from one sample, sequenced in a study of response to subunit inactivated influenza vaccine. MiXCR, run by TCRdb on the RT-PCR reads, gives a single entry per CDR3 protein. Among a few hundred thousand distinct CDR3 sequences listed, roughly 15% were seen once. Sequencing was performed on PBMCs from blood, taken 11 to 12 days after vaccination. The receptors derive from a man aged 50 to 60 who received an inactivated influenza vaccine. Both conserved end residues are trimmed from each CDR3. Expanded clones get a size class; other rows say once, few or many, or leave the size out.

>NA|TRBV9|TRBJ1-3
ASSVAGGQLSGNTIY
>few|TRBV14|TRBJ2-1
ASSLSAWNNEQF
>few|TRBV12-3/TRBV12-4|TRBJ1-4
ASSLSARGLWTNEKLF
>few|TRBV25-1|TRBJ2-3
ASSVPLGDTQY
>NA|TRBV6-1|TRBJ2-7
ASSEAPAPVEQY
>many|TRBV11-2|TRBJ2-7
ASSSKSSAGAYLGYEQY
>NA|TRBV20-1|TRBJ2-7
SAPGTSGGYYEQY
>few|TRBV29-1|TRBJ2-1
SVVPRDYNEQF
>few|TRBV24-1|TRBJ2-2
ATSDSQRTANTGELF
>NA|TRBV29-1|TRBJ2-7
SITEGGYEQY
>few|TRBV28|TRBJ2-7
ASTRSPYEQY
>few|TRBV19|TRBJ1-5
ASSIKDGQPQH
>NA|TRBV2|TRBJ1-2
ASSDLGGFYGYT
>few|TRBV5-1|TRBJ1-5
ASSPGRYNQPQH
>once|TRBV5-1|TRBJ2-6
ASSTVPGTGANVLT
>NA|TRBV20-1|TRBJ1-5
SAFDRGGNQPQH
>many|TRBV10-3|TRBJ2-5
AISEVSGGSYQETQY
>NA|TRBV18|TRBJ2-5
ASSPPGGPETQY
>many|TRBV29-1|TRBJ1-1
SAGGRMNTEAF
>many|TRBV3-1|TRBJ2-1
ASSQGEGRYNEQF
>many|TRBV28|TRBJ2-3
AGSRTGYSTDTQY
>NA|TRBV5-1|TRBJ2-1
ASSLWPLAGDNEQF
>many|TRBV12-3/TRBV12-4|TRBJ2-5
ASSLNAGETQY
>few|TRBV7-9|TRBJ2-7
ASSFLPHSYEQY
>many|TRBV4-3|TRBJ2-3
ASSQEYPGHQTDTQY
>many|TRBV18|TRBJ2-1
ASLGQQTGLAAPATNNEQF
>NA|TRBV29-1|TRBJ1-2
SVAGTDGYT